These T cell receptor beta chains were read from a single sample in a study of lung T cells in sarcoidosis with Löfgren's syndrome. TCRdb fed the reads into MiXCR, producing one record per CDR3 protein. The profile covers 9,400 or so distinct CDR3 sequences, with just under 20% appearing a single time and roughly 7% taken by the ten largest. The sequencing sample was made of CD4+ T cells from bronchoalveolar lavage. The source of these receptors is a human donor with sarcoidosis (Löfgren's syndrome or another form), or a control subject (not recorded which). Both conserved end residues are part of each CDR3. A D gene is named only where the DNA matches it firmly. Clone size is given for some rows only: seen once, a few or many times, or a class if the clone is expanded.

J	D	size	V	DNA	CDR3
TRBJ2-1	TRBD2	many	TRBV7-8	TGTGCCAGCAGCTTAGCGACTAGCGGGAGGGCCGGCGATGAGCAGTTCTTC	CASSLATSGRAGDEQFF
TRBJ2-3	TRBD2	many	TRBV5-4	TGTGCCAGCAGCTCTTACGGGACTAGCGGGGACCGGTGGGATACGCAGTATTTT	CASSSYGTSGDRWDTQYF
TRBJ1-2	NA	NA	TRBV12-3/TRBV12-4	TGTGCCAGCAGTTTAACCGTACTCCAACTGAATGGCTACACCTTC	CASSLTVLQLNGYTF
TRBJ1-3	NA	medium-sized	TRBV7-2	TGTGCCAGCAGCTTTGGGCCTGGGCCGGGAAACACCATATATTTT	CASSFGPGPGNTIYF
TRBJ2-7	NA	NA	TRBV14	TGTGCCAGCAGCCCCAAGGGCGGCGGACTGACCTACGGGCAGTACTTC	CASSPKGGGLTYGQYF
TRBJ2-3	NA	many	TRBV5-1	TGCGCCAGCAGCTTGGTCCAGGCCCAGACAGATACGCAGTATTTT	CASSLVQAQTDTQYF
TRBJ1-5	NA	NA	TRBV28	TGTGCCAGCAGTCCCGGGGTGGGTCAGCCCCAGCATTTC	CASSPGVGQPQHF
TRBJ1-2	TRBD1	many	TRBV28	TGTGCCAGCAGTTCCGGGACAGGGAATAGGCTTAGGTATGGCTACACCTTC	CASSSGTGNRLRYGYTF
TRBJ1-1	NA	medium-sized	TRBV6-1	TGTGCCAGCAGCACAGGGTCCTTGAACACTGAAGCTTTCTTT	CASSTGSLNTEAFF
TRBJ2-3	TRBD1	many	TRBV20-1	TGCAGTGCTCCGGCCGGGACAGGGGGCACAGATACGCAGTATTTT	CSAPAGTGGTDTQYF
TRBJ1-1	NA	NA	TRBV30	TGTGCCTGGAGTGTCTCAGGGGCGAACACTGAAGTTTTCTTT	CAWSVSGANTEVFF
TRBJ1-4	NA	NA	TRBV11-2	TGTGCCAGCAGCTGGGGGGGCCCTAATGAAAAACTGTTTTTT	CASSWGGPNEKLFF
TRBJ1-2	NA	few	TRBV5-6	TGTGCCAGCAGCTCTCCCAATAACTATGGCTACACCTTC	CASSSPNNYGYTF
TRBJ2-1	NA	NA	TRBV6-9	TGTGCCAGCAGTTACGGAACTAGTGGCTACAGTGAGCAGTTCTTC	CASSYGTSGYSEQFF
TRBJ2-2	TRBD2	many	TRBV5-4	TGTGCCAGCAGCTTGAGCGCGGGAGTAAAGGTCGGGGAGCTGTTTTTT	CASSLSAGVKVGELFF
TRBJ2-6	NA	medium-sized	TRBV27	TGTGCCAGCACCCAGGGCAGGTGGGAATCTGGGGCCAACGTCCTGACTTTC	CASTQGRWESGANVLTF
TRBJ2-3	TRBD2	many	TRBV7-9	TGTGCCAGCAGCTCTAGCGGCAGCACAGATACGCAGTATTTT	CASSSSGSTDTQYF
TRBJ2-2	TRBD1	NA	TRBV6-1	TGTGCCAGCAGTGTTTCCGGGACAGGGGGGAACACCGGGGAGCTGTTTTTT	CASSVSGTGGNTGELFF
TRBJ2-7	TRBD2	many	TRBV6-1	TGTGCCAGCAGTATCTCGCTAGCGGTGGAATACGAGCAGTACTTC	CASSISLAVEYEQYF
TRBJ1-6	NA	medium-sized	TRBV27	TGTGCCAGCTGCGTGACAGGACCTTATAATTCACCCCTCCACTTT	CASCVTGPYNSPLHF
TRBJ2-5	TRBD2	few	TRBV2	TGTGCCTGCAGTGAGACTAGCGGGGTCCTGGACTTC	CACSETSGVLDF
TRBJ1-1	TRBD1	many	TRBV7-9	TGTGCCAGCAGCTCAAGACCCGGGACAGGGGCCACTGAAGCTTTCTTT	CASSSRPGTGATEAFF
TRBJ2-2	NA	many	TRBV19	TGTGCCAGTAGTATCCCCGCGATATGGGACACCGGGGAGCTGTTTTTT	CASSIPAIWDTGELFF
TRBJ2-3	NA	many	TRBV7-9	TGTGCCAGCAGCTCCCTAGGGGGGGGCGTCACAGATACGCAGTATTTT	CASSSLGGGVTDTQYF
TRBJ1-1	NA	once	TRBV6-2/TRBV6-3	TGTGCCAGCAGTTACTTGCGCGGGGGGACCAGAACTGAATCTTTCTTT	CASSYLRGGTRTESFF
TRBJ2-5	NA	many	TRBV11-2	TGTGCCAGCAGCTTAGATCTGTTAGCTAGAGGGACCCAGTACTTC	CASSLDLLARGTQYF
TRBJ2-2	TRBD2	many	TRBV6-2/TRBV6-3	TGTGCCAGCAGTCTTGCTAGCGGGAGGACGTTCGGGGAGCTGTTTTTT	CASSLASGRTFGELFF
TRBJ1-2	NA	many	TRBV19	TGTGCCAGTAGGTCGGGGCAGACTAACTATGGCTACACCTTC	CASRSGQTNYGYTF
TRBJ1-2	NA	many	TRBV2	TGTGCCAGCAGTGAGGGCGGGACGGCCCTCTATGGCTACACCTTC	CASSEGGTALYGYTF
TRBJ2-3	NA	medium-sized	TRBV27	TGTGCCAGCAGTCCCCTGGACCGGACAGATACGCAGTATTTT	CASSPLDRTDTQYF
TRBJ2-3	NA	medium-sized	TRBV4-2	TGTGCCAGCAGCCAAGATTGGACTCTGGGCACAGATACGCAGTATTTT	CASSQDWTLGTDTQYF
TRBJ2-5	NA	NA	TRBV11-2	TGTGCCAGCAGCTTAGTCGGGTTTCGAAGAGACCCCCAGTACTTC	CASSLVGFRRDPQYF
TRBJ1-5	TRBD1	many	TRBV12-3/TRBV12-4	TGTGCCAGCAGTACCTGGCGGGACAGAAATCAGCCCCAGCATTTT	CASSTWRDRNQPQHF
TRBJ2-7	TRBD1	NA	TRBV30	TGTGCCTGGAGTCCGCTGGGACAGGAGGGGTACGAGCAGTACTTC	CAWSPLGQEGYEQYF
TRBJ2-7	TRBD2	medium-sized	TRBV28	TGTGCCAGCAGTTTGCTCGGTGGAGGGACTAGCGGGAGACCCGTGTTCTACGAGCAGTACTTC	CASSLLGGGTSGRPVFYEQYF
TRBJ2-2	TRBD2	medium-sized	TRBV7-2	TGTGCCAGCAGCTTAGTAGCGGGAGTGGATACCGGGGAGCTGTTTTTT	CASSLVAGVDTGELFF
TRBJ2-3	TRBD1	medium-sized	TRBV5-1	TGCGCCAGCAGATCCGGGACAGAAACAGATACGCAGTATTTT	CASRSGTETDTQYF
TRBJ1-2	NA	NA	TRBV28	TGTGCCAGCAGTCTAAACGGACGGAACAACCTTGGCTATACCTTC	CASSLNGRNNLGYTF
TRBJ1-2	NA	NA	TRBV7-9	TGTGCCAGCAGCTTAGCGAACCCTTCCTATGGCTACACCTTC	CASSLANPSYGYTF
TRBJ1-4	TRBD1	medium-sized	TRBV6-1	TGTGCCAGCAGACAGGGGTCGACAACTAATGAAAAACTGTTTTTT	CASRQGSTTNEKLFF
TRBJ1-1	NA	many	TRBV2	TGTGCCAGCAGTGAGTTAAAGGGGATCTCTGAAGCTTTCTTT	CASSELKGISEAFF
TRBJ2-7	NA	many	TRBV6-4	TGTGCCAGCAGTGACGCCCCAGGGTTTCCCTACGAGCAGTACTTC	CASSDAPGFPYEQYF
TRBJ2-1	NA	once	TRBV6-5	TGTGCCAGCAGTCCCCATGGGGTAGGGAGCCCCTACAATGAGCAGTTCTTC	CASSPHGVGSPYNEQFF
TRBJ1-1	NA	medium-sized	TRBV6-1	TGTGCCAGCAGTTCACTATCAGGGGTCACTGAAGCTTTCTTT	CASSSLSGVTEAFF
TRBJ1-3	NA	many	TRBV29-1	TGCAGCGTTAAGGGGACGGGTAGCTCTGGAAACACCATATATTTT	CSVKGTGSSGNTIYF
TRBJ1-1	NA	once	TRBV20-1	TGCAGTGCTAGCTCGAACACTGAAACATTCTTT	CSASSNTETFF